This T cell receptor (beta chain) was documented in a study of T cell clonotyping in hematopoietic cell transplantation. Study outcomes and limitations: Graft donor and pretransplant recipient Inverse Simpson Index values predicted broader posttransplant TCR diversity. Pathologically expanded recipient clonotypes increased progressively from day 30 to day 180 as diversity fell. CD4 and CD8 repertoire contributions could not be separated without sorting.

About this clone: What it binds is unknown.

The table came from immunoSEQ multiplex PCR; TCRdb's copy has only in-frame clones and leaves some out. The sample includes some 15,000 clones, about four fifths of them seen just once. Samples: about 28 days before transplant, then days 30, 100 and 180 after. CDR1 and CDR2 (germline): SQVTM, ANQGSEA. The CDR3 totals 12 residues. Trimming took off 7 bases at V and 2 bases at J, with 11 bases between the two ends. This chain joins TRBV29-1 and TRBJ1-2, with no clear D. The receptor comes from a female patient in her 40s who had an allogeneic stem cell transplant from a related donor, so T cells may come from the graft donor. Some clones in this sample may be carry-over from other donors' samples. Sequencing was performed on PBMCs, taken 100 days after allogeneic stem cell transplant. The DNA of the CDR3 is TGCAGCGCCGGAGGCAGAAACTATGGCTACACCTTC. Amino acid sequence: CSAGGRNYGYTF.